This T cell receptor (beta chain) was documented in a study of cytomegalovirus exposure and HLA in healthy donors. The CDR3 is 12 residues long. The V segment lost 5 bases and the J segment 7 bases; nucleotides outside the gene matches: 3. CDR1 SGHVS and CDR2 FNYEAQ come from the germline V gene. 60 Vbeta and 13 Jbeta primers were used in PCR. Authors' methods: Tens of millions of unique TCR beta chains, around 10 million of them shared, were counted by a later analysis. Measured with immunoSEQ multiplex PCR; TCRdb has only the in-frame clones, and not every one. The V and J calls and the clone size are those of that table, but D and trimming were determined from the DNA. The sample carries some 150,000 clones, about 82% recorded once. On this clone: Antigen: not known.

Study observations and caveats: Specificity for CMV antigens was confirmed in vitro for three of the CMV-associated chains. Some public TCRs appeared in many individuals, while most sequences were rare. Cytomegalovirus status, reportedly, was diagnosed with high specificity and sensitivity by the classifier.

The sequencing input was PBMCs. The genes are TRBV7-6 and TRBJ1-1; 8 bases map to TRBD1. The receptor was derived from a woman aged 25 to 39 in good health and CMV-seropositive. As DNA, the CDR3 is TGTGCCAGCAGCGACAGGGGAGATGAAGCTTTCTTT. Amino acids: CASSDRGDEAFF.